These 30 T cell receptor beta chains share one sample of origin, sequenced in a study of human T cells and chemical hapten exposure (TCRdb year 2021). The sample's time point label, decoded: pre-sensitization, week 0. This specimen's treatment or condition label, per the study, means: therapeutic diphenylcyclopropenone sensitization with weekly scalp DPC. Libraries came from RACE. The instrument given in TCRdb is NextSeq 500. TCRdb took the public reads, trimmed them with fastp at Q25, ran MiXCR for clone calling and kept in-frame beta chains. Here each entry gathers all rows of one CDR3 protein and keeps the most common genes and DNA. The sample yields roughly 380,000 distinct CDR3 sequences; 4.5% to 5.5% were counted once. The ten largest clones add up to 2.6% of the sample. The sequencing here drew on whole blood, taken in connection with sensitization to the hapten diphenylcyclopropenone (DPC). The source is a woman in her forties or fifties with alopecia areata. Some clones in this sample may be carry-over from other donors' samples.

The chain recombines TRBV7-2 with TRBJ2-3; 7 positions match TRBD2. Germline V gene lookup returns CDR1 SGHTA and CDR2 FQGNSA. The CDR3 spans 15 residues. The ends lost 5 bases at V and 5 bases at J; junction bases unmatched: 10. The CDR3 DNA reads as TGTGCCAGCAGCCCAATTTTACTAGCGCTAGATACGCAGTATTTT. Translating it yields CASSPILLALDTQYF.

The chain carries TRBV6-2 or TRBV6-3 and TRBJ1-1; possible D gene TRBD1, 6 bases. Trimming stripped 7 bases from V and 0 bases from J, with 12 bases between. There are 14 residues in the CDR3. Germline CDR1 is MNHEY and CDR2 is SVGEGT. The CDR3 DNA reads as TGTGCCAGCATCTTTGGACAGCTGAACACTGAAGCTTTCTTT. Its protein is CASIFGQLNTEAFF.

This clonotype was seen a few times. The chain employs TRBV5-1 and TRBJ2-5; TRBD1 is a possible D gene (6 bases). Per the germline V gene, CDR1 is SGHRS and CDR2 is YFSETQ. The CDR3 consists of 15 residues. V dropped 3 bases and J dropped 5 bases, with 17 bases sitting between them. The CDR3 here is CASSSSTGSGETQYF. DNA of the CDR3: TGCGCCAGCAGCTCCTCTACAGGGTCAGGCGAGACCCAGTACTTC.

This clonotype was seen a handful of times. The chain recombines TRBV6-2 or TRBV6-3 with TRBJ1-1, with 9 nucleotides matching TRBD1. V gave up 5 bases and J gave up 10 bases; unmatched junction bases: 2. CDR1 is MNHEY and CDR2 is SVGEGT in the germline V gene. The CDR3 extends over 11 amino acids. DNA for the CDR3: TGTGCCAGCAGTGGACAGGGGAGAGCTTTCTTT. This sequence encodes CASSGQGRAFF.

This clonotype has just a few counts. J is TRBJ2-1 and V is TRBV29-1; D gene ambiguous. The germline V gene has CDR1 SQVTM and CDR2 ANQGSEA. V shed 0 bases and J shed 7 bases, with 19 bases lying between them. There are 16 residues in the CDR3. The CDR3 is CSVEDKGSWVWNEQFF. In nucleotides, the CDR3 is TGCAGCGTTGAAGATAAAGGTAGCTGGGTGTGGAATGAGCAGTTCTTC.

V usage is TRBV20-1 and J usage is TRBJ2-5; TRBD1 or TRBD2 may be the D gene (5 bases each). V gave up 3 bases and J gave up 5 bases, with 10 bases separating them. Per germline, CDR1 DFQATT and CDR2 SNEGSKA (reference sequence). The CDR3 covers 12 residues. CDR3: CSARGVGETQYF. Here the CDR3 DNA reads TGCAGTGCTAGGGGGGTCGGGGAGACCCAGTACTTC.

This clonotype turned up a few times. The chain joins TRBV2 to TRBJ1-1, with D perhaps matching TRBD1 (6 bases). The CDR3 has 13 residues. Germline V gene lookup returns CDR1 SNHLY and CDR2 FYNNEI. V lost 6 bases, J lost 7 bases, and 15 bases lay in between. The DNA for the CDR3 is TGTGCCAGCAGCGCCAGGGGATATGGTGAAGCTTTCTTT. Its translation: CASSARGYGEAFF.

This clonotype was observed a handful of times. CDR3 loop: CASTGQLSYNEQFF. In nucleotides, the CDR3 is TGTGCCAGCACGGGACAGCTCTCCTACAATGAGCAGTTCTTC. V and J are TRBV28 and TRBJ2-1, with 7 bases matching TRBD1. In germline, CDR1 is MDHEN, CDR2 SYDVKM. Trimming cost V 7 bases and J 0 bases; bases outside gene matches: 3. CDR3 length equals 14 residues.

This clonotype was observed at least ten times. The V and J genes are TRBV28 and TRBJ2-5; D is undetermined. Germline values: CDR1 MDHEN, CDR2 SYDVKM. The CDR3 is made up of 12 amino acids. Deletions cut 6 bases from V and 9 bases from J, with 14 bases between. This CDR3 reads CASRDQVSAQYF. CDR3 sequence (DNA): TGTGCCAGCAGGGACCAGGTCTCGGCCCAGTACTTC.

The chain has TRBV7-2 and TRBJ2-5, with 11 bases that match TRBD2. CDR1 SGHTA and CDR2 FQGNSA come from the germline V gene. Trimming cost V 5 bases and J 5 bases; bases outside gene matches: 4. This CDR3 is built from 14 residues. The CDR3 coding sequence is TGTGCCAGCAGCCCTAGCGGGAGGACGGAGACCCAGTACTTC. This translates into CASSPSGRTETQYF.

This clonotype has at least ten counts. The gene calls are TRBV6-5 and TRBJ1-1, with a weak D call TRBD1 (5 bases). CDR1 is MNHEY and CDR2 is SVGAGI in the germline V gene. The germline V and J ends were trimmed by 6 bases and 5 bases, with 16 bases remaining between them. The CDR3 runs 14 residues. The CDR3, as DNA: TGTGCCAGCAGATTTGGGGGGGACGGAACTGAAGCTTTCTTT. Translated, it gives CASRFGGDGTEAFF.

This chain joins TRBV4-2 and TRBJ1-4; D uncertain. The CDR3 runs to 16 residues. The V gene's germline CDR1 is LGHNA and CDR2 YNFKEQ. Trimming pared 0 bases from V and 8 bases from J, leaving 16 bases between. The CDR3 here is CASSQDPGGSFEKLFF. The CDR3 DNA reads as TGTGCCAGCAGCCAAGATCCGGGAGGGTCTTTCGAAAAACTGTTTTTT.

This clonotype was found many times. The chain combines TRBV7-8 with TRBJ1-2; D might be TRBD1 (5 bases). Germline-derived CDR1 and CDR2 are SGHVS and FQNEAQ. V lost 5 bases and J 0 bases, leaving 10 bases between the germline ends. This CDR3 has 14 amino acids. The CDR3 coding sequence is TGTGCCAGCAGCATCGACAGAGCTAACTATGGCTACACCTTC. This translates into CASSIDRANYGYTF.

This clonotype was found many times. V usage is TRBV5-1 and J usage is TRBJ1-1, with 7 bases that match TRBD1. Losses at the gene ends were 2 bases for V and 0 bases for J; bases not matched to a gene: 7. The germline CDR1 and CDR2 sequences are SGHRS and YFSETQ. The CDR3 loop spans 16 amino acids. The CDR3 region has the DNA TGCGCCAGCAGCTTCGACAGGGTTACTATGAACACTGAAGCTTTCTTT. This codes for CASSFDRVTMNTEAFF.

This clonotype was seen many times. This chain uses TRBV12-3 or TRBV12-4 with TRBJ1-4; D is ambiguous. With 3 bases removed from V and 8 bases from J, the gap between germline ends came to 10 bases. The CDR3 covers 13 residues. In DNA form, the CDR3 reads TGTGCCAGCAGTTTTAAGGGCAACGAAAAACTGTTTTTT. It is translated as CASSFKGNEKLFF.

The V gene is TRBV7-9, the J gene TRBJ2-3; 12 nucleotides agree with TRBD2. The CDR3 is 18 amino acids. With 4 bases clipped from V and 4 bases from J, the junction kept 12 bases outside the gene matches. Germline V CDR1 and CDR2: SEHNR, FQNEAQ (reference sequence). The CDR3 reads CASSSRALAGGPADTQYF. The CDR3 bases are TGTGCCAGCAGCTCCCGGGCGCTAGCGGGAGGGCCAGCAGATACGCAGTATTTT. The whole variable domain, remainder taken from reference TRBV7-9 and TRBJ2-3, is DTGVSQNPRHKITKRGQNVTFRCDPISEHNRLYWYRQTLGQGPEFLTYFQNEAQLEKSRLLSDRFSAERPKGSFSTLEIQRTEQGDSAMYLCASSSRALAGGPADTQYFGPGTRLTVL.

The J gene is TRBJ2-7, the V gene TRBV12-3 or TRBV12-4; D unresolved. The CDR3 is 15 residues long. V was clipped by 3 bases and J by 3 bases, with 15 bases between them. The CDR3 loop is CASSLDQEYFYEQYF. In nucleotides, the CDR3 is TGTGCCAGCAGTTTGGACCAGGAATACTTCTACGAGCAGTACTTC.

This clonotype showed up just a few times. The CDR3 sequence is CATSDGTDTQYF. CDR3 DNA sequence: TGTGCCACCAGTGATGGAACAGATACGCAGTATTTT. This rearrangement joins TRBV24-1 to TRBJ2-3; D not resolved. Trimming took off 3 bases at V and 3 bases at J, with 3 bases between the two ends. In germline, CDR1 is KGHDR, CDR2 SFDVKD. This CDR3 contains 12 residues.

In its sample, this clonotype was seen a few times. The chain combines TRBV21-1 with TRBJ1-6; the table's D gene call, TRBD1, was not cross checked with the DNA. TRBV21-1 counts as a pseudogene. The CDR3 runs 16 residues. In DNA form, the CDR3 reads TGTGCCAGCAACAACACGGGACAGCAAGATGATTCACCCCTCCACTTT. Translated, it gives CASNNTGQQDDSPLHF.

This clonotype was observed a few times. The genes are TRBV6-5 and TRBJ1-1; D unresolved. Trimming removed 6 bases from V and 10 bases from J, with 24 bases in between. CDR1 is MNHEY and CDR2 is SVGAGI in the germline V gene. The CDR3 runs 15 residues. The CDR3 sequence is CASRAAIGRNEGAFF. The DNA for the CDR3 is TGTGCCAGCAGGGCCGCCATAGGGCGGAACGAGGGAGCTTTCTTT.

This clonotype came up a few times. The rearrangement links TRBV24-1 to TRBJ1-2; D remains ambiguous. The CDR3 runs to 12 residues. Germline CDR1 and CDR2: KGHDR and SFDVKD. V dropped 4 bases and J dropped 4 bases, with 6 bases sitting between them. For the CDR3, the DNA is TGTGCCACCAGTGACCACAGCTATGGCTACACCTTC. Translation gives CATSDHSYGYTF.

Many counts were recorded for this clonotype. The chain employs TRBV5-1 and TRBJ2-3; no clear D. Germline V gene lookup returns CDR1 SGHRS and CDR2 YFSETQ. Trimming cost V 6 bases and J 3 bases, with 14 bases left between them. This CDR3 spans 14 amino acids. The CDR3 nucleotides read TGCGCCAGCAAATCGGATCTACAGACAGATACGCAGTATTTT. Amino acid sequence: CASKSDLQTDTQYF.

Only a few counts were recorded for this clonotype. The chain is built from TRBV2 and TRBJ1-2, with D unresolved. Germline lookup yields CDR1 SNHLY and CDR2 FYNNEI. This CDR3 has 15 residues. V was pared by 1 base and J by 0 bases, with 9 bases between. The CDR3 region has the DNA TGTGCCAGCAGTGAAGTTGGGTTTCCTAACTATGGCTACACCTTC. As protein: CASSEVGFPNYGYTF.

This clonotype was counted between two and nine times. The chain links TRBV14 to TRBJ2-7, with D unclear. V lost 2 bases to trimming and J lost 2 bases, with 13 bases between them. The CDR3 has 15 amino acids. The germline gives CDR1 SGHDN, CDR2 FVKESK. The CDR3 loop reads CASSQTGPYPYEQYF. The CDR3 DNA sequence: TGTGCCAGCAGCCAAACCGGGCCCTACCCCTACGAGCAGTACTTC.

This clonotype appeared many times. The chain joins TRBV11-3 to TRBJ2-3; 10 bases match TRBD1. With V trimmed by 1 base and J by 4 bases, 2 bases remained unmatched. This CDR3 is 15 amino acids long. Germline values: CDR1 SGHNT, CDR2 YENEEA. CDR3 coding DNA: TGTGCCAGCAGCTTAGCCGGACAGGGGGCAGATACGCAGTATTTT. It translates to CASSLAGQGADTQYF.

This clonotype was seen many times. The chain uses TRBV7-2 and TRBJ2-5; 7 nucleotides agree with TRBD2. Germline V lookup: CDR1 SGHTA, CDR2 FQGNSA. Losses at the gene ends were 5 bases for V and 9 bases for J; bases not matched to a gene: 6. CDR3 length equals 12 residues. CDR3 amino acids: CASSGGRGAQYF. CDR3 nucleotides: TGTGCCAGCAGCGGAGGACGGGGGGCCCAGTACTTC.

This clonotype was recorded a few times. The chain carries TRBV12-3 or TRBV12-4 and TRBJ1-5; 8 bases align to TRBD1. Unmatched junction bases numbered 7, after V lost 5 bases and J lost 7 bases. CDR3 length: 14 amino acids. CDR3 nucleotide sequence: TGTGCCAGCAGTCTAACAGGGGGACCACAGCCCCAGCATTTT. The encoded protein is CASSLTGGPQPQHF.

The rearrangement links TRBV10-3 to TRBJ2-6; D is undetermined. Looked up from germline, CDR1 is ENHRY and CDR2 is SYGVKD. CDR3 size: 13 residues. Trimming left V 5 bases short and J 2 bases short, with 4 bases between. In DNA, the CDR3 is TGTGCCATCAGTTTGGCTGGGGCCAACGTCCTGACTTTC. It specifies CAISLAGANVLTF.

This clonotype was detected ten times or more. The chain employs TRBV7-8 and TRBJ2-7, with D perhaps assigned TRBD1 or TRBD2 (5 bases each). There are 13 residues in the CDR3. Trimming shortened V by 4 bases and J by 3 bases, and 10 bases separated the two germline ends. CDR1 and CDR2 (germline): SGHVS, FQNEAQ. This chain's CDR3 is CASSSGPDYEQYF. Written as DNA, the CDR3 is TGTGCCAGCAGCTCGGGACCGGACTACGAGCAGTACTTC. The variable domain in full, completed from reference TRBV7-8 and TRBJ2-7, reads GAGVSQSPRYKVAKRGQDVALRCDPISGHVSLFWYQQALGQGPEFLTYFQNEAQLDKSGLPSDRFFAERPEGSVSTLKIQRTQQEDSAVYLCASSSGPDYEQYFGPGTRLTVT.

The chain carries TRBV4-1 and TRBJ1-6; D is perhaps TRBD1 (5 bases). The V gene lost 3 bases and the J gene lost 7 bases, with 10 bases spanning the gap. The CDR3 has 14 amino acids. From germline, CDR1 is MGHRA and CDR2 YSYEKL. The CDR3 region is CASSQGEGNSPLHF. The CDR3 DNA reads as TGCGCCAGCAGCCAGGGAGAGGGGAATTCACCCCTCCACTTT.